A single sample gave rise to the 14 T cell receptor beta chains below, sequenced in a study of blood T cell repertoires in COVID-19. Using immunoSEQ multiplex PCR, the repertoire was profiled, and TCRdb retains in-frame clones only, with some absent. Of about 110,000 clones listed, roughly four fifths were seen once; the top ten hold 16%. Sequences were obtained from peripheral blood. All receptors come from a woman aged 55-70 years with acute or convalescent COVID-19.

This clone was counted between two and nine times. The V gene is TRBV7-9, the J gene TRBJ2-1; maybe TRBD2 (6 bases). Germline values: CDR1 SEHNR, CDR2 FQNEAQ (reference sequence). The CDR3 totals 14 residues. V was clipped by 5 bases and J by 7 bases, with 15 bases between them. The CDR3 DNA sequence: TGTGCCAGCAGCGTGAGGGGAGGACGGAATGAGCAGTTCTTC. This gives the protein CASSVRGGRNEQFF.

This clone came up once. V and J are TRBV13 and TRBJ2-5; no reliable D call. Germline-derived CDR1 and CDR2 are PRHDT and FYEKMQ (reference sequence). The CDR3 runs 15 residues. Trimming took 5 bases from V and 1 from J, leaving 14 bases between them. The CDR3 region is CASSLTNRLQETQYF. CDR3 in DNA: TGTGCCAGCAGCCTCACTAACCGACTCCAAGAGACCCAGTACTTC.

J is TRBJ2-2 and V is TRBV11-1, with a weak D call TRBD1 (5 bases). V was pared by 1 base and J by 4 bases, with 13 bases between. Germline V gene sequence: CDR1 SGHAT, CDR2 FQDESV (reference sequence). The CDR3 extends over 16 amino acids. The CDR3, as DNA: TGTGCCAGCAGCTTAGGAGCAGGGCTCTCCACCGGGGAGCTGTTTTTT. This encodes CASSLGAGLSTGELFF.

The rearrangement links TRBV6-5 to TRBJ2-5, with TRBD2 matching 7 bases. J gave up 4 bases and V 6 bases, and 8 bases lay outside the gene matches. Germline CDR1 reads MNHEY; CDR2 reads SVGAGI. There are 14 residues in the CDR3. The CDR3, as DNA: TGTGCCAGCAGCGGCGCCGGGGAGGGAGAGACCCAGTACTTC. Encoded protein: CASSGAGEGETQYF.

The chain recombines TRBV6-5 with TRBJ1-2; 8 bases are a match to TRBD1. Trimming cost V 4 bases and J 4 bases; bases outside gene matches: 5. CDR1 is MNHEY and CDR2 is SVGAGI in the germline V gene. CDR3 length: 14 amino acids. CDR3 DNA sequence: TGTGCCAGCAGTTCCGGGGGACAGGTCTATGGCTACACCTTC. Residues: CASSSGGQVYGYTF.

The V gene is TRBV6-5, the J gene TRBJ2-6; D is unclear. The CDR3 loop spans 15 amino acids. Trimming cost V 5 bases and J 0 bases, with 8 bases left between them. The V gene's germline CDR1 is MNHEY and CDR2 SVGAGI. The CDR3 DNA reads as TGTGCCAGCAGTCCCCTAAGCTCTGGGGCCAACGTCCTGACTTTC. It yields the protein CASSPLSSGANVLTF.

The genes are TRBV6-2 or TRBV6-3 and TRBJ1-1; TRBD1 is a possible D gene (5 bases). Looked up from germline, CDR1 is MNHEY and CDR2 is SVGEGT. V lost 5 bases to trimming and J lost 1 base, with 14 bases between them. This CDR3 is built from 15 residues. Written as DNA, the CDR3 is TGTGCCAGCAGTCCCAGACAGACAAAGAACACTGAAGCTTTCTTT. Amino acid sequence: CASSPRQTKNTEAFF.

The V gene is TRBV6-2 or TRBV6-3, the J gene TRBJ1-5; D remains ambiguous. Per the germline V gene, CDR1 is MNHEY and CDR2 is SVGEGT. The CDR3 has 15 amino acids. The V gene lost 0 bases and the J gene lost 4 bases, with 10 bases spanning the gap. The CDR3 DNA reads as TGTGCCAGCAGTTACTCGAACGGTTGGAATCAGCCCCAGCATTTT. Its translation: CASSYSNGWNQPQHF.

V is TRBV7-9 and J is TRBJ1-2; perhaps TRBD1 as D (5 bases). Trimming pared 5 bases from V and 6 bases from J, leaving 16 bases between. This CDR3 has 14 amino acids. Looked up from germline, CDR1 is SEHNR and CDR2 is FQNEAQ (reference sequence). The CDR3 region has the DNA TGTGCCAGCAGCGCCGGGATCGGGGGGAATGGCTACACCTTC. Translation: CASSAGIGGNGYTF.

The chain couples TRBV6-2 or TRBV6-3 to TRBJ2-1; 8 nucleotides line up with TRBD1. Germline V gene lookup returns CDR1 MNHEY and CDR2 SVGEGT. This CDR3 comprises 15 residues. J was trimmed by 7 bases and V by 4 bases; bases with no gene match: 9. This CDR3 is CASSSGTGSPNEQFF. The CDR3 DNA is TGTGCCAGCAGTTCCGGGACAGGCTCCCCAAATGAGCAGTTCTTC.

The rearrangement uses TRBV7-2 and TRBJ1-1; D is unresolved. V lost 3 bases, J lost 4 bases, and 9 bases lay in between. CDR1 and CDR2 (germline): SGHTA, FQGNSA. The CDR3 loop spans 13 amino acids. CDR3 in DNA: TGTGCCAGCAGCTTCCCCCTGAGCACTGAAGCTTTCTTT. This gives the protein CASSFPLSTEAFF.

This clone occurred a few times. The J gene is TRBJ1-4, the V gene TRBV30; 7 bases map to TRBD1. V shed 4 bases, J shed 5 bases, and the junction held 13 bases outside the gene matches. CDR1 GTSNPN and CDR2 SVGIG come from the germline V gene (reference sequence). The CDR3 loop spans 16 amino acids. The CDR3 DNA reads TGTGCCTGGAACCCTCGGATCGGCAGGGGGAATGAAAAACTGTTTTTT. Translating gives CAWNPRIGRGNEKLFF.

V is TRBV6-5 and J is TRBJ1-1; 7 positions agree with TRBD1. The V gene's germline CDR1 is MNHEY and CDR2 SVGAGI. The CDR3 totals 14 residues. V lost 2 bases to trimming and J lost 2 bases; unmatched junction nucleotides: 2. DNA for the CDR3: TGTGCCAGCAGTTACCAGGGGGGTAACACTGAAGCTTTCTTT. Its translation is CASSYQGGNTEAFF.

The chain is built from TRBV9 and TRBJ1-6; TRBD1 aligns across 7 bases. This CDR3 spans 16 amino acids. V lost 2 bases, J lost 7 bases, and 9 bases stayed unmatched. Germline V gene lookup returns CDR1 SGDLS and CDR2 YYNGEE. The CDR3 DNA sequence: TGTGCCAGCAGCGTGGACCCGACAGGGCCCAATTCACCCCTCCACTTT. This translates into CASSVDPTGPNSPLHF.